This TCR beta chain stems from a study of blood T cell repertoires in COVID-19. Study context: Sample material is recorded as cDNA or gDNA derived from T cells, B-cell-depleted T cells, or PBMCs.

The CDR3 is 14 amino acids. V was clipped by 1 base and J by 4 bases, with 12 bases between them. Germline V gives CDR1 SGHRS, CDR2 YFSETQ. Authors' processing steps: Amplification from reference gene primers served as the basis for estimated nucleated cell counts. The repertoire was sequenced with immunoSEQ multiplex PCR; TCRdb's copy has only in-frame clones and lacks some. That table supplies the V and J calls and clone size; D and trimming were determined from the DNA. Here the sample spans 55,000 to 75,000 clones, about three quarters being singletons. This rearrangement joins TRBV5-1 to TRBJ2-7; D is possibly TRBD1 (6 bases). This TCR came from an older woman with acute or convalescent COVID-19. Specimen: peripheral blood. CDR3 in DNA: TGCGCCAGCAGCTTGTTAGGACAGAATTACGAGCAGTACTTC. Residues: CASSLLGQNYEQYF.